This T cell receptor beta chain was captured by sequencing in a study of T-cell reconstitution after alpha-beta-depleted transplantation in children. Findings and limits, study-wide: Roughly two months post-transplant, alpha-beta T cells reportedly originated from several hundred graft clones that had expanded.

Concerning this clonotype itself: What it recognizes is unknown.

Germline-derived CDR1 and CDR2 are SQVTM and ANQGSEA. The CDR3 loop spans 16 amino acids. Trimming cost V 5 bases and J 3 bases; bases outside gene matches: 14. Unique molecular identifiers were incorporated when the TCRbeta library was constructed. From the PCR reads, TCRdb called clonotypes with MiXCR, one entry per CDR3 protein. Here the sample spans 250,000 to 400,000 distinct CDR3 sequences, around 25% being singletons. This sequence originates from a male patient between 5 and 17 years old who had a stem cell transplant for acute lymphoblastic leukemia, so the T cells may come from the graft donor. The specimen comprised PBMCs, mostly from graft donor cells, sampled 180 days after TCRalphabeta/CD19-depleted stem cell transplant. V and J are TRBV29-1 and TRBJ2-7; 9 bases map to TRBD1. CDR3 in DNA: TGCAGCGTTTTTACGTCTCGGACAGGGGCCCTCTACGAGCAGTACTTC. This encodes CSVFTSRTGALYEQYF.